A single sample is the source of the 21 T cell receptor beta chains below, sequenced in a study of PD-L1 blockade in urothelial cancer. The repertoire was sequenced with immunoSEQ multiplex PCR; TCRdb's copy has only in-frame clones and lacks some. The data show about 50,000 clones, with 70% to 90% seen just once and 8.8% held by the top ten. The time point: peripheral blood 6 weeks after treatment start. Here the sequenced sample was PBMCs, taken around atezolizumab (anti-PD-L1) treatment. Every receptor here comes from a man aged 70 or older with urothelial cancer.

The chain uses TRBV11-3 and TRBJ2-1; 11 nucleotides align to TRBD2. Germline lookup yields CDR1 SGHNT and CDR2 YENEEA. V shed 5 bases, J shed 6 bases, and the junction held 6 bases outside the gene matches. The CDR3 extends over 15 amino acids. As DNA, the CDR3 is TGTGCCAGCAGCCCCACTAGCGGGGGCTCCAATGAGCAGTTCTTC. Its protein is CASSPTSGGSNEQFF. Combining the CDR3 with reference TRBV11-3 and TRBJ2-1 gives the whole variable domain EAGVVQSPRYKIIEKKQPVAFWCNPISGHNTLYWYLQNLGQGPELLIRYENEEAVDDSQLPKDRFSAERLKGVDSTLKIQPAELGDSAVYLCASSPTSGGSNEQFFGPGTRLTVL.

The chain couples TRBV4-2 to TRBJ2-3; tentatively, D is TRBD2 (6 bases). Germline CDR1 and CDR2: LGHNA and YNFKEQ. Trimming removed 1 base from V and 5 bases from J, with 16 bases in between. CDR3 length equals 16 residues. CDR3 nucleotide sequence: TGTGCCAGCAGCCAAGTTTACGGGAGCGTAGGAGATACGCAGTATTTT. Protein product: CASSQVYGSVGDTQYF.

The chain links TRBV30 to TRBJ2-4, with 8 nucleotides matching TRBD1. Trimming at V came to 3 bases and at J to 3 bases, leaving 10 bases not matched to a gene. Germline loops: CDR1 GTSNPN, CDR2 SVGIG (reference sequence). This CDR3 comprises 16 residues. This chain's CDR3 is CAWRPTGGGDKNIQYF. CDR3 nucleotide sequence: TGTGCCTGGAGACCCACAGGGGGTGGGGACAAAAACATTCAGTACTTC.

The chain joins TRBV27 to TRBJ1-5; 10 bases map to TRBD1. This CDR3 has 16 amino acids. The junction had 9 bases not matched to a gene; V was cut back by 6 bases and J by 4 bases. Germline V gene lookup returns CDR1 MNHEY and CDR2 SMNVEV (reference sequence). CDR3 amino acids: CASSLGTGVRNQPQHF. The CDR3 DNA is TGTGCCAGCAGCCTCGGGACAGGGGTAAGAAATCAGCCCCAGCATTTT.

This chain uses TRBV28 with TRBJ2-7; 7 bases align to TRBD1. CDR3 length: 15 amino acids. Germline V lookup: CDR1 MDHEN, CDR2 SYDVKM. Losses at the gene ends were 2 bases for V and 3 bases for J; bases not matched to a gene: 7. This CDR3 is CASSLARTGDYEQYF. DNA for the CDR3: TGTGCCAGCAGTTTAGCTCGGACAGGCGACTACGAGCAGTACTTC.

V and J are TRBV2 and TRBJ2-5; weak D call: TRBD1 (6 bases). Trimming removed 3 bases from V and 5 bases from J, with 16 bases in between. Germline-derived CDR1 and CDR2 are SNHLY and FYNNEI. The CDR3 totals 15 residues. CDR3 DNA sequence: TGTGCCAGCAGTGAGCTGGGGGCGGGTAGGGAGACCCAGTACTTC. This codes for CASSELGAGRETQYF.

The rearrangement uses TRBV7-8 and TRBJ2-1, with D perhaps TRBD2 (6 bases). Germline assignment: CDR1 SGHVS and CDR2 FQNEAQ. V was shortened by 6 bases and J by 9 bases, with 18 bases between the two germline ends. This CDR3 is built from 14 residues. The CDR3 DNA is TGTGCCAGCAGGGGTGGAGGGGCTTCAGTTGAGCAGTTCTTC. Protein product: CASRGGGASVEQFF. Together with reference TRBV7-8 and TRBJ2-1, the CDR3 gives the full variable domain: GAGVSQSPRYKVAKRGQDVALRCDPISGHVSLFWYQQALGQGPEFLTYFQNEAQLDKSGLPSDRFFAERPEGSVSTLKIQRTQQEDSAVYLCASRGGGASVEQFFGPGTRLTVL.

The gene calls are TRBV10-3 and TRBJ2-1, with 14 bases identical to TRBD2. CDR3 length equals 15 residues. Germline V gene sequence: CDR1 ENHRY, CDR2 SYGVKD. The J segment lost 8 bases and the V segment lost 2 bases, leaving 2 bases of the junction unmatched. The CDR3 DNA follows: TGTGCCATCAGTGAGGGACTAGCGGGAGGACATGAGCAGTTCTTC. The encoded protein is CAISEGLAGGHEQFF.

The J gene is TRBJ2-6, the V gene TRBV5-1; D possibly corresponds to TRBD2 (5 bases). Per germline, CDR1 SGHRS and CDR2 YFSETQ. This CDR3 contains 17 residues. V gave up 5 bases and J gave up 1 base, with 16 bases separating them. In DNA form, the CDR3 reads TGCGCCAGCAGTAAGGAAAGCGGAACATCTGGGGCCAACGTCCTGACTTTC. It encodes CASSKESGTSGANVLTF.

The V and J genes are TRBV5-1 and TRBJ2-3; 11 nucleotides agree with TRBD2. This CDR3 spans 16 amino acids. The germline V gene encodes CDR1 SGHRS and CDR2 YFSETQ. V shed 3 bases, J shed 5 bases, and the junction held 8 bases outside the gene matches. The CDR3, as DNA: TGCGCCAGCAGCTCCGTAGCGGGAGGGCCGTTAGATACGCAGTATTTT. It yields the protein CASSSVAGGPLDTQYF.

The chain combines TRBV2 with TRBJ2-7; a possible D gene is TRBD1 (6 bases). CDR1 SNHLY and CDR2 FYNNEI come from the germline V gene. The germline V and J ends were trimmed by 6 bases and 5 bases, with 17 bases remaining between them. This CDR3 contains 14 residues. CDR3 amino acids: CASRPDSFSNEQYF. In DNA form, the CDR3 reads TGTGCCAGCAGGCCGGACAGTTTTAGCAACGAGCAGTACTTC.

This clone showed up just a few times. The chain links TRBV5-1 to TRBJ2-5; 8 bases line up with TRBD2. Unmatched junction bases numbered 3, after V lost 1 base and J lost 4 bases. The V gene's germline CDR1 is SGHRS and CDR2 YFSETQ. The CDR3 contains 14 residues. This chain's CDR3 is CASSLMAGGETQYF. The DNA for the CDR3 is TGCGCCAGCAGCTTGATGGCGGGAGGAGAGACCCAGTACTTC.

The V and J genes are TRBV28 and TRBJ2-7; a possible D gene is TRBD2 (6 bases). Germline V gene sequence: CDR1 MDHEN, CDR2 SYDVKM. The CDR3 runs 14 residues. V lost 4 bases to trimming and J lost 2 bases, with 12 bases between them. The CDR3 here is CASSSSGVAYEQYF. The DNA for the CDR3 is TGTGCCAGCAGTTCCTCGGGGGTTGCCTACGAGCAGTACTTC.

The chain uses TRBV7-9 and TRBJ2-1, with TRBD2 identical over 9 bases. This CDR3 has 17 amino acids. The germline CDR1 and CDR2 sequences are SEHNR and FQNEAQ (reference sequence). V trimming: 2 bases; J trimming: 5 bases; junction bases outside the gene matches: 10. The CDR3 protein is CASSLKVRLAVNNEQFF. CDR3 coding DNA: TGTGCCAGCAGCTTAAAAGTCAGACTAGCGGTGAACAATGAGCAGTTCTTC.

The chain carries TRBV5-4 and TRBJ2-5; D remains ambiguous. The ends were cut back, 4 bases at V and 1 base at J, with 8 bases in the middle. The CDR3 runs 13 residues. The germline CDR1 and CDR2 sequences are SGHNT and YYREEE (reference sequence). The CDR3 nucleotides are TGTGCCAGCAGCGTTGGCCGCCAAGAGACCCAGTACTTC. Its translation is CASSVGRQETQYF.

CDR3 sequence (DNA): TGTGCCAGCAGCTTAGAAGACTCCAGAGTAACGCAGTATTTT. As protein: CASSLEDSRVTQYF. The rearrangement joins TRBV11-2 to TRBJ2-3; D remains unclear. The CDR3 is 14 residues long. The V gene lost 0 bases and the J gene lost 9 bases, with 13 bases spanning the gap. Germline lookup yields CDR1 SGHAT and CDR2 FQNNGV. The variable domain in full, completed from reference TRBV11-2 and TRBJ2-3, reads EAGVAQSPRYKIIEKRQSVAFWCNPISGHATLYWYQQILGQGPKLLIQFQNNGVVDDSQLPKDRFSAERLKGVDSTLKIQPAKLEDSAVYLCASSLEDSRVTQYFGPGTRLTVL.

Notes on this clone: The junction departs from the called germline gene at one end, perhaps through a read error. As DNA, the CDR3 is TGTGCCAGCAGTTTAGGAACGGGGGACACTGAAGCTTTCTTT. Residues: CASSLGTGDTEAFF. The chain joins TRBV7-9 to TRBJ1-1, with a possible D match to TRBD1 (5 bases). The germline CDR1 and CDR2 sequences are SEHNR and FQNEAQ (reference sequence). This CDR3 comprises 14 residues.

The rearrangement joins TRBV5-1 to TRBJ2-1, with D perhaps matching TRBD2 (6 bases). The V end was cut by 2 bases, the J end by 6 bases, with 15 bases between. The germline V gene has CDR1 SGHRS and CDR2 YFSETQ. This CDR3 has 15 amino acids. The CDR3 nucleotides read TGCGCCAGCAGCTTAACGGGAGATGGGGTCAATGAGCAGTTCTTC. This sequence encodes CASSLTGDGVNEQFF. The full variable domain, with the rest looked up from reference TRBV5-1 and TRBJ2-1, is KAGVTQTPRYLIKTRGQQVTLSCSPISGHRSVSWYQQTPGQGLQFLFEYFSETQRNKGNFPGRFSGRQFSNSRSEMNVSTLELGDSALYLCASSLTGDGVNEQFFGPGTRLTVL.

The chain is built from TRBV10-3 and TRBJ2-3; D uncertain. From germline, CDR1 is ENHRY and CDR2 SYGVKD. The CDR3 covers 13 residues. Trimming left V 5 bases short and J 0 bases short, with 6 bases between. In DNA, the CDR3 is TGTGCCATCAGTCTACTGAGCACAGATACGCAGTATTTT. It encodes CAISLLSTDTQYF.

The rearrangement uses TRBV2 and TRBJ1-2, with TRBD1 matching 7 bases. This CDR3 spans 13 amino acids. V shed 4 bases, J shed 7 bases, and the junction held 6 bases outside the gene matches. CDR1 SNHLY and CDR2 FYNNEI come from the germline V gene. In DNA, the CDR3 is TGTGCCAGCAGTGGACAGGGTTACGGTGGCTACACCTTC. This translates into CASSGQGYGGYTF.

V usage is TRBV7-9 and J usage is TRBJ2-7, with TRBD1 matching over 7 bases. V lost 3 bases and J lost 5; bases outside the gene matches: 10. This CDR3 is built from 15 residues. Germline V gene sequence: CDR1 SEHNR, CDR2 FQNEAQ (reference sequence). This CDR3 reads CASSLGRQGPHEQYF. Written as DNA, the CDR3 is TGTGCCAGCAGCTTGGGGCGACAGGGCCCCCACGAGCAGTACTTC.